This T cell receptor (beta chain) emerged from a study of shared clonotypes between healthy human individuals. With 6 bases removed from V and 3 bases from J, the gap between germline ends came to 15 bases. CDR1 is MNHNS, CDR2 SASEGT, per germline. This CDR3 region has 15 residues. Sequencing used immunoSEQ multiplex PCR; TCRdb keeps in-frame clones, though not all of them. The sample lists about 1 million clones, roughly 70% occurring once. Sequenced sample: memory CD4+ T cells sorted from blood. The sample's subset: CD45RA-negative fraction. The source of this sequence is a young man in good health. J is TRBJ2-1 and V is TRBV6-1; no clear D. The CDR3 DNA is TGTGCCAGCAGCGATATCTACTGGGTCTACAATGAGCAGTTCTTC. This codes for CASSDIYWVYNEQFF.